This T cell receptor (beta chain) originates from a study of response to subunit inactivated influenza vaccine. One entry per CDR3 protein, called by TCRdb with MiXCR from the RT-PCR reads. The sample holds 710,000 or so distinct CDR3 sequences, 15% to 19% seen once. This clonotype came up a few times. V lost 5 bases and J lost 9; bases outside the gene matches: 10. CDR3 length equals 15 residues. The germline gives CDR1 SGHVS, CDR2 FQNEAQ. Sequences were derived from PBMCs from blood, sampled approximately 13 days after vaccination. The chain carries TRBV7-8 and TRBJ2-3; the match to TRBD1 covers 11 bases. The sequence was obtained from a man aged 45-65 years who received an inactivated influenza vaccine. CDR3 nucleotide sequence: TGTGCCAGCAGCCTGGACAGGGGGCTGGGAAGGACGCAGTATTTT. The encoded protein is CASSLDRGLGRTQYF.